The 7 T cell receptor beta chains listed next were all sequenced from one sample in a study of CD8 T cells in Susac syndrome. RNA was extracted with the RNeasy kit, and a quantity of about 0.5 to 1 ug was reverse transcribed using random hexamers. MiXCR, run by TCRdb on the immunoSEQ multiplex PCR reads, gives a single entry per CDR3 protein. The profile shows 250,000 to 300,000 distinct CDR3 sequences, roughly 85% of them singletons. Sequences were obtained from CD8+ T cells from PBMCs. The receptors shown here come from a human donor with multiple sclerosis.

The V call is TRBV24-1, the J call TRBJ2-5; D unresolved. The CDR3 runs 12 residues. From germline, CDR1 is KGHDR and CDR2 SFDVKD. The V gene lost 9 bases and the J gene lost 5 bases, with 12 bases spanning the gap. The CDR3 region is CATSLGRETQYF. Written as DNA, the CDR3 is TGTGCCACCTCCCTCGGCCGGGAGACCCAGTACTTC.

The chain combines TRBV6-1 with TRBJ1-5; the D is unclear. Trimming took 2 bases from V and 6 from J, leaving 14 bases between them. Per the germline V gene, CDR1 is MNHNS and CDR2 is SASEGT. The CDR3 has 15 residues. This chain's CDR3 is CASSEIRGIRQPQHF. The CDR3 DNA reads TGTGCCAGCAGTGAAATTCGAGGGATCCGTCAGCCCCAGCATTTT.

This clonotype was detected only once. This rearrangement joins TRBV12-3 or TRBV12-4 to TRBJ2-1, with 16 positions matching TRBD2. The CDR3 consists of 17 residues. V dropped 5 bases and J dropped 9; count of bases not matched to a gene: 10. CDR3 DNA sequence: TGTGCCAGCAGTGAGGGACTAGCGGGAGGGCCAGAGGTTGAGCAGTTCTTC. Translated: CASSEGLAGGPEVEQFF.

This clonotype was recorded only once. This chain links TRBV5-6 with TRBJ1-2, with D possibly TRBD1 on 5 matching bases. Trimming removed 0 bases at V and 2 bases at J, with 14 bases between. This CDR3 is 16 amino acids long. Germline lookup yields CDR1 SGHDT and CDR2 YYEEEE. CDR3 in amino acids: CASSLAGGESNYGYTF. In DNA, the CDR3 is TGTGCCAGCAGCTTGGCTGGAGGGGAATCCAACTATGGCTACACCTTC. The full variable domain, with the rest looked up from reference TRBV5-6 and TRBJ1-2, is DAGVTQSPTHLIKTRGQQVTLRCSPKSGHDTVSWYQQALGQGPQFIFQYYEEEERQRGNFPDRFSGHQFPNYSSELNVNALLLGDSALYLCASSLAGGESNYGYTFGSGTRLTVV.

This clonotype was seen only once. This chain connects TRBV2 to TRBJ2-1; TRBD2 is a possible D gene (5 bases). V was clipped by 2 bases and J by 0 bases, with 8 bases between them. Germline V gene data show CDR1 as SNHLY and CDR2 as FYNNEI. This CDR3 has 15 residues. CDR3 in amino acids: CASSERENSYNEQFF. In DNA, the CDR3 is TGTGCCAGCAGTGAACGGGAAAACTCCTACAATGAGCAGTTCTTC.

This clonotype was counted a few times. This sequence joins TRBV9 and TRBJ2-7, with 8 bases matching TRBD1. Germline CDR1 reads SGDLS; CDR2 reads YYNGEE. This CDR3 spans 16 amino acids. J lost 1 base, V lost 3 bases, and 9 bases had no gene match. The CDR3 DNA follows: TGTGCCAGCAGCGCGGAAGCCGGGACAGGTTCCTACGAGCAGTACTTC. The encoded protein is CASSAEAGTGSYEQYF.

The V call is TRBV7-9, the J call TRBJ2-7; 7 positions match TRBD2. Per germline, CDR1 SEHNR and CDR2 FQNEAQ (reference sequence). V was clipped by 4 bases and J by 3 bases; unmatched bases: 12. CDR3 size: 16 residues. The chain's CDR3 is CASSSPSRLADYEQYF. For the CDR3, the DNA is TGTGCCAGCAGCTCCCCCTCGAGGCTAGCGGACTACGAGCAGTACTTC. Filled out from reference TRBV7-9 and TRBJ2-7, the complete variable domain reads DTGVSQNPRHKITKRGQNVTFRCDPISEHNRLYWYRQTLGQGPEFLTYFQNEAQLEKSRLLSDRFSAERPKGSFSTLEIQRTEQGDSAMYLCASSSPSRLADYEQYFGPGTRLTVT.